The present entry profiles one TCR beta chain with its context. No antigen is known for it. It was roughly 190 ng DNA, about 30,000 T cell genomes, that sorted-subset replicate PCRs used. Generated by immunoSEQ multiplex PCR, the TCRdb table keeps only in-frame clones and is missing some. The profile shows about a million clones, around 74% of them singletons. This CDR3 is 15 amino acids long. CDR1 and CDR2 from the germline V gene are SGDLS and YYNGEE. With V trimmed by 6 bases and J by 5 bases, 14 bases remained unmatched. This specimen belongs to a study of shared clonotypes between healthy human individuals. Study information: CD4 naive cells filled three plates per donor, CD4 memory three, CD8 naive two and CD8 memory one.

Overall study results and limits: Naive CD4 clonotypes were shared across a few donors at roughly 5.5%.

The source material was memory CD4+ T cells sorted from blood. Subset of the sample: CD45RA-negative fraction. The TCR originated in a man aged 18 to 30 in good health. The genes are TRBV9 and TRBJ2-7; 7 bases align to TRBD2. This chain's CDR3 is CASMARETSMHEQYF. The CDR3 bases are TGTGCCAGCATGGCGCGGGAGACCAGTATGCACGAGCAGTACTTC.